The subject of this entry is one T cell receptor (beta chain). The V end was cut by 3 bases, the J end by 2 bases, with 11 bases between. Germline V gene lookup returns CDR1 GTSNPN and CDR2 SVGIG (reference sequence). This CDR3 has 14 amino acids. The data are from a study of blood T cell repertoires in COVID-19. Sequencing used immunoSEQ multiplex PCR; TCRdb keeps in-frame clones, though not all of them. This table has almost 300,000 clones, more than 75% appearing once. The sample consisted of peripheral blood. The chain links TRBV30 to TRBJ1-3; a weak D match, TRBD1 (6 bases). The TCR comes from a man aged 65 to 79 with acute or convalescent COVID-19. The CDR3 is CAWSETGTGNTIYF. The CDR3 coding sequence is TGTGCCTGGAGCGAGACAGGAACTGGAAACACCATATATTTT.